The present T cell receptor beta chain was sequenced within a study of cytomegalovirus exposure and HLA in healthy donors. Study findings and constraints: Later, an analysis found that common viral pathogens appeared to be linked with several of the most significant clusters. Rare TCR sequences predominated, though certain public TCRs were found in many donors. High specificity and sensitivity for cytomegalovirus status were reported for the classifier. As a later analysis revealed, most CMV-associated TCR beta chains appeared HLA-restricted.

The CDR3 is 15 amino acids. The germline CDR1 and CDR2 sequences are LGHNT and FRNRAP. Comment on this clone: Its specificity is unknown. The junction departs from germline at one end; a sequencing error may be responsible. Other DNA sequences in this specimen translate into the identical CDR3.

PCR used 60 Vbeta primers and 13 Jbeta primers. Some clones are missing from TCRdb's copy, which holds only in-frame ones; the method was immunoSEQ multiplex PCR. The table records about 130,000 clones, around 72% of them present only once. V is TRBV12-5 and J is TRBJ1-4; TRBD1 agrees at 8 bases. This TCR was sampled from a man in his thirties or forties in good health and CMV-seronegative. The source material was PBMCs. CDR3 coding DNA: TGTGCCAGTGGTTTTGCCTGGGACAGGAATGAAAAACTGTTTTTT. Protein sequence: CASGFAWDRNEKLFF.